The 10 T cell receptor beta chains in this list originate from one sample, sequenced in a study of T cells after somatic rescue of genetic block. The assay was immunoSEQ multiplex PCR, and TCRdb's table has in-frame clones only and misses some. The sample lists 110,000 or so clones; around nine tenths were seen once. Sequencing was carried out using peripheral blood mononuclear cells (PBMCs). These receptors were collected from a woman aged 18 to 35.

This chain links TRBV27 with TRBJ1-1; TRBD1 matches at 8 bases. Per the germline V gene, CDR1 is MNHEY and CDR2 is SMNVEV (reference sequence). This CDR3 spans 13 amino acids. The V and J ends lost 9 bases and 4 bases, in that order; junction bases with no gene match: 7. The CDR3 DNA reads TGTGCCAGTAACCAGGGGGCCGGCACTGAAGCTTTCTTT. This translates into CASNQGAGTEAFF.

This rearrangement joins TRBV7-9 to TRBJ1-2; D is undetermined. The ends were cut back, 2 bases at V and 4 bases at J, with 8 bases in the middle. The germline gives CDR1 SEHNR, CDR2 FQNEAQ (reference sequence). This CDR3 comprises 13 residues. The CDR3 region has the DNA TGTGCCAGCAGCTTACGAGGCAGCTATGGCTACACCTTC. As protein: CASSLRGSYGYTF.

This chain uses TRBV27 with TRBJ2-7, with D perhaps TRBD1 (5 bases). The germline V and J ends were trimmed by 4 bases and 0 bases, with 10 bases remaining between them. Germline lookup yields CDR1 MNHEY and CDR2 SMNVEV (reference sequence). The CDR3 extends over 14 amino acids. CDR3 sequence: CASSSSRGSYEQYF. The CDR3 nucleotides are TGTGCCAGCAGTTCCTCTAGGGGCTCCTACGAGCAGTACTTC.

The chain carries TRBV7-8 and TRBJ1-1, with TRBD1 as a possible D gene (5 bases). The CDR3 is 17 residues long. The ends were cut back, 2 bases at V and 2 bases at J, with 18 bases in the middle. The germline gives CDR1 SGHVS, CDR2 FQNEAQ. The CDR3 loop reads CASSLKHTGSFNTEAFF. CDR3 bases: TGTGCCAGCAGCTTAAAACATACAGGCTCATTTAACACTGAAGCTTTCTTT.

V and J are TRBV5-6 and TRBJ1-4; D is ambiguous. V gave up 5 bases and J gave up 7 bases, with 12 bases separating them. Germline V gene sequence: CDR1 SGHDT, CDR2 YYEEEE. CDR3 length: 13 amino acids. Written as DNA, the CDR3 is TGTGCCAGCAGGCCTGGGAGGGCTGAAAAACTGTTTTTT. It yields the protein CASRPGRAEKLFF.

The chain is built from TRBV4-2 and TRBJ1-2, with D tentatively TRBD1 (6 bases). CDR3 length equals 15 residues. From germline, CDR1 is LGHNA and CDR2 YNFKEQ. V was shortened by 0 bases and J by 4 bases, with 12 bases between the two germline ends. The CDR3: CASSQDRGAGYGYTF. CDR3 in DNA: TGTGCCAGCAGCCAAGATCGGGGGGCCGGCTATGGCTACACCTTC.

The genes are TRBV30 and TRBJ2-3, with 10 bases lining up with TRBD2. CDR3 length: 13 residues. Germline lookup yields CDR1 GTSNPN and CDR2 SVGIG (reference sequence). V shed 7 bases and J 2 bases; nucleotides not matched to a gene: 3. The CDR3 bases are TGTGCCTATAGCGGGGGGATCACAGATACGCAGTATTTT. It encodes CAYSGGITDTQYF. Using reference TRBV30 and TRBJ2-3 for the parts outside the CDR3, the full variable domain is SQTIHQWPATLVQPVGSPLSLECTVEGTSNPNLYWYRQAAGRGLQLLFYSVGIGQISSEVPQNLSASRPQDRQFILSSKKLLLSDSGFYLCAYSGGITDTQYFGPGTRLTVL.

The chain carries TRBV6-5 and TRBJ2-3; no clear D. This CDR3 spans 15 amino acids. Germline lookup yields CDR1 MNHEY and CDR2 SVGAGI. Trimming left V 2 bases short and J 0 bases short, with 9 bases between. CDR3 bases: TGTGCCAGCAGTTACGGCGGCCCCAGCACAGATACGCAGTATTTT. Translation: CASSYGGPSTDTQYF.

This clone was observed once. This chain connects TRBV6-5 to TRBJ2-5; no clear D gene. This CDR3 is built from 14 residues. Trimming left V 2 bases short and J 5 bases short, with 12 bases between. Germline-derived CDR1 and CDR2 are MNHEY and SVGAGI. The CDR3 reads CASSYDAALETQYF. CDR3 DNA sequence: TGTGCCAGCAGTTACGATGCAGCGCTGGAGACCCAGTACTTC.

There are many counts of this clone. The rearrangement uses TRBV6-1 and TRBJ2-2; TRBD2 matches at 11 bases. This CDR3 is 18 amino acids long. The germline CDR1 and CDR2 sequences are MNHNS and SASEGT. The junction had 7 bases not matched to a gene; V was cut back by 2 bases and J by 2 bases. As DNA, the CDR3 is TGTGCCAGCAGTGAAACTAGCGGGGGAGCGTTTAACACCGGGGAGCTGTTTTTT. It encodes CASSETSGGAFNTGELFF.